The T cell receptor (beta chain) under discussion was sequenced for a study of cytomegalovirus exposure and HLA in healthy donors. General study points: Follow-up analysis later connected one missense variant in DCLRE1C with trimming of TCR beta V- and J-genes. TCR beta chains associated with HLA were, in a later analysis, more clonally expanded than equally common others. Rare TCR sequences predominated, though certain public TCRs were found in many donors.

PCR was performed using 60 Vbeta and 13 Jbeta primers. Data came from immunoSEQ multiplex PCR; TCRdb stores just in-frame clones and leaves some out. This sample has 100,000 or so clones, with around 62% found just once. Trimming removed 8 bases at V and 4 bases at J, with 14 bases between. CDR1 MNHNS and CDR2 SASEGT come from the germline V gene. The CDR3 contains 13 residues. With regard to this clone: Antigen: not known.

V gene TRBV6-1 combines with J gene TRBJ1-2; no reliable D call. The sequence was collected from a woman in her 30s in good health and CMV-seropositive. Sequenced sample: PBMCs. The CDR3 reads CASRGQTGYGYTF. The CDR3 DNA reads TGTGCCAGCCGAGGGCAGACCGGCTATGGCTACACCTTC.